Presented here are 24 T cell receptor beta chains from one specimen sequenced in a study of T cell responses to AZD1222 COVID-19 vaccine. TCRdb keeps only in-frame clones here, not all; method: immunoSEQ multiplex PCR. The sample shows roughly 120,000 clones, roughly 88% of them seen only once. The material was peripheral blood, obtained on day 0 of AZD1222 vaccination. Receptor source: an adult in good health.

The V call is TRBV7-3, the J call TRBJ2-7; D is unclear. The V gene's germline CDR1 is SGHTA and CDR2 FQGTGA. The V gene lost 5 bases and the J gene lost 6 bases, with 14 bases spanning the gap. This CDR3 is 13 amino acids long. CDR3 sequence (DNA): TGTGCCAGCAGCCCTAACCCCCTTGGCGAGCAGTACTTC. This sequence encodes CASSPNPLGEQYF. Together with reference TRBV7-3 and TRBJ2-7, the CDR3 gives the full variable domain: GAGVSQTPSNKVTEKGKYVELRCDPISGHTALYWYRQSLGQGPEFLIYFQGTGAADDSGLPNDRFFAVRPEGSVSTLKIQRTERGDSAVYLCASSPNPLGEQYFGPGTRLTVT.

V is TRBV18 and J is TRBJ2-6; D gene ambiguous. Trimming stripped 3 bases from V and 10 bases from J, with 7 bases between. The germline CDR1 and CDR2 sequences are KGHSH and LQKENI. The CDR3 has 12 residues. CDR3 DNA sequence: TGTGCCAGCTCACCCCCGTCGAACGTCCTGACTTTC. Protein sequence: CASSPPSNVLTF.

The chain recombines TRBV28 with TRBJ1-2; a weak D match, TRBD1 (6 bases). Trimming pared 5 bases from V and 8 bases from J, leaving 21 bases between. Germline-derived CDR1 and CDR2 are MDHEN and SYDVKM. The CDR3 is made up of 15 amino acids. CDR3 protein: CASSPSTGLVGGYTF. In DNA form, the CDR3 reads TGTGCCAGCAGTCCCTCCACAGGGCTTGTAGGAGGCTACACCTTC.

This clone turned up a few times. The chain combines TRBV3-1 (or the pseudogene TRBV3-2) with TRBJ1-5; D gene ambiguous. Germline V gives CDR1 LGHDT, CDR2 YNNKEL (reference sequence). The CDR3 loop spans 15 amino acids. The ends were cut back, 0 bases at V and 0 bases at J, with 6 bases in the middle. The CDR3 is CASSQDLYSNQPQHF. The CDR3 nucleotides read TGTGCCAGCAGCCAAGACCTTTATAGCAATCAGCCCCAGCATTTT.

The chain has TRBV7-3 and TRBJ2-7, with a weak D call TRBD1 (6 bases). The CDR3 runs 15 residues. V was pared by 2 bases and J by 2 bases, with 13 bases between. Germline V gives CDR1 SGHTA, CDR2 FQGTGA. CDR3 bases: TGTGCCAGCAGCTTAGAAGAGGGGGTCACCTACGAGCAGTACTTC. It encodes CASSLEEGVTYEQYF.

The chain couples TRBV15 to TRBJ2-7; TRBD1 agrees at 9 bases. V lost 2 bases, J lost 0 bases, and 5 bases stayed unmatched. This CDR3 is built from 16 residues. Looked up from germline, CDR1 is LNHNV and CDR2 is YYDKDF (reference sequence). CDR3 sequence reads: CATSRTDRGSSYEQYF. The CDR3 nucleotides read TGTGCCACCAGCAGAACTGACAGGGGGTCCTCCTACGAGCAGTACTTC.

The chain has TRBV7-6 and TRBJ1-1; perhaps TRBD1 as D (6 bases). The CDR3 contains 12 residues. Germline V gene lookup returns CDR1 SGHVS and CDR2 FNYEAQ. Trimming left V 1 base short and J 10 bases short, with 10 bases between. The CDR3 bases are TGTGCCAGCAGCTTAGTAGGGGGGGGAGCTTTCTTT. This encodes CASSLVGGGAFF.

This chain links TRBV7-9 with TRBJ1-2; TRBD1 matches 7 bases. This CDR3 is 12 amino acids long. Trimming took 5 bases from V and 8 from J; bases not matched to a gene: 5. Germline lookup yields CDR1 SEHNR and CDR2 FQNEAQ (reference sequence). The CDR3 DNA follows: TGTGCCAGCAGCGCTACAGGGGACGGCTACACCTTC. This codes for CASSATGDGYTF. Using reference TRBV7-9 and TRBJ1-2 for the parts outside the CDR3, the full variable domain is DTGVSQNPRHKITKRGQNVTFRCDPISEHNRLYWYRQTLGQGPEFLTYFQNEAQLEKSRLLSDRFSAERPKGSFSTLEIQRTEQGDSAMYLCASSATGDGYTFGSGTRLTVV.

This clone was detected once. CDR3 DNA: TGTGCCAGCAGCTCCACAGGTTGGGGACCCTACAATGAGCAGTTCTTC. This encodes CASSSTGWGPYNEQFF. The V gene is TRBV11-3, the J gene TRBJ2-1, with D perhaps matching TRBD1 or TRBD2 (5 bases each). The V and J ends lost 4 bases and 2 bases respectively, with 15 bases between them. CDR1 and CDR2 (germline): SGHNT, YENEEA. This CDR3 region has 16 residues.

The chain uses TRBV7-2 and TRBJ2-2; D is ambiguous. Trimming cost V 1 base and J 0 bases, with 9 bases left between them. From germline, CDR1 is SGHTA and CDR2 FQGNSA. The CDR3 loop spans 16 amino acids. The CDR3 region has the DNA TGTGCCAGCAGCTTAGTTGGCCAGACGAACACCGGGGAGCTGTTTTTT. As protein: CASSLVGQTNTGELFF.

The chain carries TRBV21-1 and TRBJ1-1; TRBD1, as called in the table, went unchecked against the DNA. TRBV21-1 is given as a pseudogene. This CDR3 is 16 amino acids long. In nucleotides, the CDR3 is TGTGCCAGCAGCAAAGCGGGCCCCCTCATGAACACTGAAGCTTTCTTT. Protein product: CASSKAGPLMNTEAFF.

The chain uses TRBV5-1 and TRBJ2-7, with TRBD1 matching over 8 bases. The CDR3 sequence is 16 residues long. Germline V lookup: CDR1 SGHRS, CDR2 YFSETQ. Trimming cost V 0 bases and J 4 bases; bases outside gene matches: 9. The CDR3 DNA reads TGCGCCAGCAGCTTGGGACAGGGGCGCAGAATTTACGAGCAGTACTTC. It codes for CASSLGQGRRIYEQYF.

J is TRBJ2-7 and V is TRBV7-3, with D perhaps matching TRBD1 or TRBD2 (5 bases each). The V end lost 2 bases, the J end lost 6 bases, and 14 bases lay between the germline ends. The CDR3 sequence is 14 residues long. Germline values: CDR1 SGHTA, CDR2 FQGTGA. CDR3 DNA: TGTGCCAGCAGCTTAGGTGGGCGTGGGGGCGAGCAGTACTTC. This sequence encodes CASSLGGRGGEQYF.

This clone was seen more than once but under ten times. V is TRBV4-2 and J is TRBJ1-2; D perhaps matches TRBD1 (6 bases). V dropped 0 bases and J dropped 4 bases, with 15 bases sitting between them. CDR3 size: 16 residues. Germline V CDR1 and CDR2: LGHNA, YNFKEQ. CDR3 in amino acids: CASSQDPGRGIYGYTF. CDR3 coding DNA: TGTGCCAGCAGCCAAGATCCCGGGAGGGGGATCTATGGCTACACCTTC.

This chain links TRBV4-3 with TRBJ2-1, with TRBD2 matching over 7 bases. V shed 0 bases and J 2 bases; nucleotides not matched to a gene: 4. CDR1 and CDR2 (germline): LGHNA, YSLEER. This CDR3 contains 16 residues. The DNA for the CDR3 is TGCGCCAGCAGCCAAGATCCTAGCGGCACCTACAATGAGCAGTTCTTC. It specifies CASSQDPSGTYNEQFF.

CDR3 sequence: CATPDRGNIRSGYTF. The CDR3 nucleotides read TGTGCCACTCCGGACAGGGGGAATATTAGAAGTGGCTACACCTTC. The V and J genes are TRBV7-9 and TRBJ1-2; 10 nucleotides match TRBD1. CDR3 size: 15 residues. Per the germline V gene, CDR1 is SEHNR and CDR2 is FQNEAQ (reference sequence). J lost 7 bases, V lost 10 bases, and 15 bases had no gene match. The full variable domain, its missing parts supplied by reference TRBV7-9 and TRBJ1-2, is DTGVSQNPRHKITKRGQNVTFRCDPISEHNRLYWYRQTLGQGPEFLTYFQNEAQLEKSRLLSDRFSAERPKGSFSTLEIQRTEQGDSAMYLCATPDRGNIRSGYTFGSGTRLTVV.

The chain combines TRBV7-8 with TRBJ1-2, with D hard to call. Germline CDR1 SGHVS, CDR2 FQNEAQ. CDR3 length: 16 amino acids. The ends were cut back, 5 bases at V and 5 bases at J, with 21 bases in the middle. The CDR3 reads CASSIGPRAFHYGYTF. CDR3 nucleotide sequence: TGTGCCAGCAGCATAGGCCCTCGGGCCTTCCATTATGGCTACACCTTC.

The chain has TRBV5-8 and TRBJ2-2, with D perhaps matching TRBD2 (6 bases). The V gene lost 5 bases and the J gene lost 5 bases, with 10 bases spanning the gap. CDR3 length equals 13 residues. In germline, CDR1 is SGHTS, CDR2 YDEGEE. The CDR3 loop is CASRSRGTGELFF. The CDR3 DNA reads as TGTGCCAGCAGAAGCCGGGGGACCGGGGAGCTGTTTTTT.

The J gene is TRBJ1-2, the V gene TRBV29-1; D not resolved. Between the trimmed V and J ends, which lost 4 bases and 3 bases, there was a span of 6 bases. Germline V CDR1 and CDR2: SQVTM, ANQGSEA. The CDR3 has 11 amino acids. This CDR3 is CSVGGHYGYTF. In DNA, the CDR3 is TGCAGCGTTGGAGGGCACTATGGCTACACCTTC.

The V and J genes are TRBV11-3 and TRBJ1-2; the D gene is possibly TRBD1 (5 bases). V dropped 5 bases and J dropped 6 bases, with 22 bases sitting between them. The CDR3 has 16 residues. Germline assignment: CDR1 SGHNT and CDR2 YENEEA. The CDR3 sequence: CASSQGTGRESHGYTF. The CDR3 nucleotides read TGTGCCAGCAGCCAAGGCACGGGCAGGGAGTCTCATGGCTACACCTTC.

This chain joins TRBV18 and TRBJ2-5, with D possibly TRBD2 on 5 matching bases. Deletions cut 3 bases from V and 5 bases from J, with 13 bases between. From germline, CDR1 is KGHSH and CDR2 LQKENI. This CDR3 contains 14 residues. The CDR3: CASSPTGVRETQYF. For the CDR3, the DNA is TGTGCCAGCTCACCTACCGGGGTTAGGGAGACCCAGTACTTC.

V gene TRBV30 combines with J gene TRBJ1-4; D is unclear. Germline loops: CDR1 GTSNPN, CDR2 SVGIG (reference sequence). V was clipped by 2 bases and J by 1 base, with 5 bases between them. The CDR3 contains 13 residues. CDR3 DNA sequence: TGTGCCTGGAGTTTACAAACTAATGAAAAACTGTTTTTT. Translation: CAWSLQTNEKLFF.

The chain is built from TRBV7-3 and TRBJ2-3; D is unclear. Trimming removed 4 bases at V and 2 bases at J, with 13 bases between. The CDR3 totals 15 residues. The germline gives CDR1 SGHTA, CDR2 FQGTGA. CDR3 in amino acids: CASSSGLRPTDTQYF. The CDR3 DNA follows: TGTGCCAGCAGCTCCGGGTTACGGCCCACAGATACGCAGTATTTT.

The CDR3 DNA is TGTGCCAGCAGCTTAACGGCTAAGGAGCAGTTCTTC. Protein product: CASSLTAKEQFF. V usage is TRBV7-9 and J usage is TRBJ2-1; D unclear. The length of the CDR3 is 12 residues. Per the germline V gene, CDR1 is SEHNR and CDR2 is FQNEAQ (reference sequence). V was trimmed by 2 bases and J by 10 bases, leaving 9 bases between them.